This entry describes one TCR beta chain. Its antigen is undetermined. This entry belongs to a study of CXCR3-negative and CXCR3-positive naive CD8 T cells. cDNA libraries for TRB were generated by 5' RACE incorporating UMI labels. TCRdb reprocessed the 5' RACE reads and stores each CDR3 protein as one record, lacking DNA. This sample contains roughly 65,000 distinct CDR3 sequences. Notes on the study in general: CXCR3-positive naive cells carried more hydrophobic TRB CDR3s than CXCR3-negative ones.

This clonotype was sampled from a human donor in good health. Some clones in this sample may be carry-over from other donors' samples. What was sequenced was naive CXCR3+ CD8+ T cells from blood. The subset: CD45RO-CCR7+CD27+CD95- naive CD8+ T cells expressing CXCR3 (TNR3+).

The CDR3 reads CASSLGPETQYF. The rearrangement uses TRBV11-3 and TRBJ2-5. The CDR3 spans 12 residues. Germline V lookup: CDR1 SGHNT, CDR2 YENEEA.